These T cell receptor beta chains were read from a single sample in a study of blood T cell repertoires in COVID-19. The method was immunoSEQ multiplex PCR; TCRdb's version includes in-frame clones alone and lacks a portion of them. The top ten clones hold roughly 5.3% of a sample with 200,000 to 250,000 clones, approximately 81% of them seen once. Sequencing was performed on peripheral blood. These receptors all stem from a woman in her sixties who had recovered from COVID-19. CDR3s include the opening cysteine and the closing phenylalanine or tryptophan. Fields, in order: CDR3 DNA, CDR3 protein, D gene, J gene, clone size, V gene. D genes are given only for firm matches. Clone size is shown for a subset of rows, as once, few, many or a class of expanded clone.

DNA: TGTGCCAGCAGCTTGGGTCAGGTCAATGAAAAACTGTTTTTT
CDR3: CASSLGQVNEKLFF
D: .
J: TRBJ1-4
size: .
V: TRBV5-5

DNA: TGTGCCAGCAGCTCAGACAGGGGGTGGACTGAAGCTTTCTTT
CDR3: CASSSDRGWTEAFF
D: TRBD1
J: TRBJ1-1
size: .
V: TRBV5-6

DNA: TGTGCCACCCAAAACCTTAAGGGGATTCCCTACCATCAGCCCCAGCATTTT
CDR3: CATQNLKGIPYHQPQHF
D: .
J: TRBJ1-5
size: .
V: TRBV19

DNA: TGCGCCAGCAGCGGGACAGGGGGGAACACCGGGGAGCTGTTTTTT
CDR3: CASSGTGGNTGELFF
D: TRBD1
J: TRBJ2-2
size: .
V: TRBV5-1

DNA: TGTGCCAGCAGTCGCTCTCCCGACAGGGGCGAGCAGTACTTC
CDR3: CASSRSPDRGEQYF
D: TRBD1
J: TRBJ2-7
size: .
V: TRBV2

DNA: TGTGCCAGCAGGTCAGGGCCCGCCAATGAGCAGTTCTTC
CDR3: CASRSGPANEQFF
D: .
J: TRBJ2-1
size: .
V: TRBV6-5

DNA: TGTGCCAGCAGCCAAGGACTAGTCCACGGGGAGCTGTTTTTT
CDR3: CASSQGLVHGELFF
D: .
J: TRBJ2-2
size: many
V: TRBV3-1/TRBV3-2

DNA: TGTGCCAGCAGCCCGGGACAGGTCGGAGAGACCCAGTACTTC
CDR3: CASSPGQVGETQYF
D: TRBD1
J: TRBJ2-5
size: once
V: TRBV7-9

DNA: TGTGCCAGCAGTTTCCAGGGGGGCAATGAGCAGTTCTTC
CDR3: CASSFQGGNEQFF
D: .
J: TRBJ2-1
size: .
V: TRBV6-5

DNA: TGTGCCAGCAGCTTGGCAAAGCGGGGGGGCCACAATGAGCAGTTCTTC
CDR3: CASSLAKRGGHNEQFF
D: TRBD2
J: TRBJ2-1
size: .
V: TRBV5-4

DNA: TGTGCCTGGAGAGGGGCCGGAAACATTCAGTACTTC
CDR3: CAWRGAGNIQYF
D: .
J: TRBJ2-4
size: .
V: TRBV30

DNA: TGTGCCAGCTCACCACAGACTAGCGGGGGGGCCGGAGATACGCAGTATTTT
CDR3: CASSPQTSGGAGDTQYF
D: TRBD2
J: TRBJ2-3
size: .
V: TRBV18

DNA: TGCAGTGCTAGTTGGTCTAAAGAGACCCAGTACTTC
CDR3: CSASWSKETQYF
D: .
J: TRBJ2-5
size: .
V: TRBV20-1

DNA: TGTGCCAGCAGCCCGGAGGGAGTGGCTCCCCAGCATTTT
CDR3: CASSPEGVAPQHF
D: .
J: TRBJ1-5
size: few
V: TRBV5-5

DNA: TGTGCCAGTAGTATGGGGGGGGACTACAATGAGCAGTTCTTC
CDR3: CASSMGGDYNEQFF
D: TRBD2
J: TRBJ2-1
size: .
V: TRBV19

DNA: TGTGCCAGCAGCCAAGATCCGGGACTAGGGCACTACGAGCAGTACTTC
CDR3: CASSQDPGLGHYEQYF
D: TRBD2
J: TRBJ2-7
size: .
V: TRBV4-2

DNA: TGTGCCAGCAGCTTAGGCAGGGGGCCGGGCGGCTACACCTTC
CDR3: CASSLGRGPGGYTF
D: TRBD1
J: TRBJ1-2
size: .
V: TRBV7-8

DNA: TGTGCCAGCAGCTCCGGGACAGGGGGTGGAAACACCATATATTTT
CDR3: CASSSGTGGGNTIYF
D: TRBD1
J: TRBJ1-3
size: .
V: TRBV7-6

DNA: TGTGCCAGCAGCGAATCAGGGGGCAATAGCAATCAGCCCCAGCATTTT
CDR3: CASSESGGNSNQPQHF
D: TRBD1
J: TRBJ1-5
size: .
V: TRBV6-1

DNA: TGTGCCAGCAGTTCTACGGATACGCAGTATTTT
CDR3: CASSSTDTQYF
D: .
J: TRBJ2-3
size: .
V: TRBV13

DNA: TGCGCCACTCGACCTTTACAGGGGGCGAACAAAGAGACCCAGTACTTC
CDR3: CATRPLQGANKETQYF
D: TRBD1
J: TRBJ2-5
size: .
V: TRBV5-1

DNA: TGCGCCAGCAGCCAAGCCGGGACTAGCGGCACAGATACGCAGTATTTT
CDR3: CASSQAGTSGTDTQYF
D: TRBD2
J: TRBJ2-3
size: .
V: TRBV4-3

DNA: TGCGCCAGCAGCTTGGGACAGGGGCTGAACACTGAAGCTTTCTTT
CDR3: CASSLGQGLNTEAFF
D: TRBD1
J: TRBJ1-1
size: .
V: TRBV5-1

DNA: TGTGCCAGCAGTGCGATCCGGGGTCCTGGAAACACCATATATTTT
CDR3: CASSAIRGPGNTIYF
D: .
J: TRBJ1-3
size: .
V: TRBV25-1

DNA: TGTGCCAGCAGTCGGGACAGGCAATTGGGAAAATCACCCCTCCACTTT
CDR3: CASSRDRQLGKSPLHF
D: TRBD1
J: TRBJ1-6
size: .
V: TRBV27

DNA: TGTGCCAGCAGTTTCCGGGGGGCCCAAGAGACCCAGTACTTC
CDR3: CASSFRGAQETQYF
D: .
J: TRBJ2-5
size: .
V: TRBV5-4

DNA: TGTGCCAGCAGTCCTAGCGGGAGGGGTAGACGCTACGAGCAGTACTTC
CDR3: CASSPSGRGRRYEQYF
D: TRBD2
J: TRBJ2-7
size: .
V: TRBV27

DNA: TGTGCCACCAGTGATTCCTACCGGGACAGGGACAATGAGCAGTTCTTC
CDR3: CATSDSYRDRDNEQFF
D: TRBD1
J: TRBJ2-1
size: once
V: TRBV24-1

DNA: TGTGCCAGCAGCCACGGACAGGGGGGAACTGAAGCTTTCTTT
CDR3: CASSHGQGGTEAFF
D: TRBD1
J: TRBJ1-1
size: .
V: TRBV3-1/TRBV3-2

DNA: TGTGCCAGCAGCCACATCGGACTAGCGGGGGGACGAGAGACCCAGTACTTC
CDR3: CASSHIGLAGGRETQYF
D: TRBD2
J: TRBJ2-5
size: .
V: TRBV3-1/TRBV3-2

DNA: TGTGCCAGCAGCTCCCAGCTCACGCGGGGAGGTTACAATGAGCAGTTCTTC
CDR3: CASSSQLTRGGYNEQFF
D: .
J: TRBJ2-1
size: .
V: TRBV7-2

DNA: TGCGCCAGCAGCGGCGGAGGGTACGAGCAGTACTTC
CDR3: CASSGGGYEQYF
D: .
J: TRBJ2-7
size: once
V: TRBV5-1

DNA: TGTGCCAGCAGTTTCTCCCCCCGGGAGACCCAGTACTTC
CDR3: CASSFSPRETQYF
D: .
J: TRBJ2-5
size: .
V: TRBV7-3

DNA: TGTGCCAGTAGGTCCGCCTACTCTGGGGCCAACGTCCTGACTTTC
CDR3: CASRSAYSGANVLTF
D: .
J: TRBJ2-6
size: .
V: TRBV19

DNA: TGTGCCAGCTCACCACCGTATCGACAGGGTATCAATGAAAAACTGTTTTTT
CDR3: CASSPPYRQGINEKLFF
D: TRBD1
J: TRBJ1-4
size: .
V: TRBV18

DNA: TGTGCCAGCAGCCCCCAGGGTTTTAACACTGAAGCTTTCTTT
CDR3: CASSPQGFNTEAFF
D: .
J: TRBJ1-1
size: .
V: TRBV7-2

DNA: TGCAGTGCTAGAGAGGTCCACTCCCGAGCTTTT
CDR3: CSAREVHSRAF
D: .
J: TRBJ2-3
size: .
V: TRBV20-1

DNA: TGTGCCAGTAGTCAACTTTCGCGGGGGGAGATCTACAATGAGCAGTTCTTC
CDR3: CASSQLSRGEIYNEQFF
D: TRBD2
J: TRBJ2-1
size: .
V: TRBV19

DNA: TGTGCCAGCAGCGTAGGACTAGCGGGGACCACAGATACGCAGTATTTT
CDR3: CASSVGLAGTTDTQYF
D: TRBD2
J: TRBJ2-3
size: .
V: TRBV9

DNA: TGTGCCGCCTGGACGGGCGGGGCGATCACAGATACGCAGTATTTT
CDR3: CAAWTGGAITDTQYF
D: .
J: TRBJ2-3
size: .
V: TRBV2

DNA: TGTGCCACCAGCACCGGGACAGGAGCCTATGGCTACACCTTC
CDR3: CATSTGTGAYGYTF
D: TRBD1
J: TRBJ1-2
size: .
V: TRBV15